Sequencing of this TCR beta chain was carried out in a study of control samples from healthy donors and cancer patients (dated by TCRdb to the early 2020s). Points on this clone: It lacks a known antigen.

Library construction relied on the immunoSEQ multiplex PCR assay. TCRdb limited this immuneACCESS table to in-frame rearrangements with V and J called. A share of clones is missing; checked studies link under half to unresolved V genes, and the rest is unexplained. The sample's clone listing holds 150,000 to 200,000 clones. 2% to 2.5% of the sample is taken by the ten largest. Via the germline V gene (reference sequence), CDR1 is LNHNV and CDR2 YYDKDF. The cysteine opens and the phenylalanine closes a CDR3 of 15 amino acids. The kept DNA is CDR3 alone, 45 bases in frame from the first base. V is pared back by 0 bases and J by 7 bases, with 15 bases lying between the germline termini.

Recombination linked TRBV15 to TRBJ1-2, with the D segment identity uncertain. The source is a woman aged 25 to 39 in good health. The sequencing input was blood. In nucleotide form, the sequence is TGTGCCACCAGCAGAGATCTGAAGGGATCGGGTGGCTACACCTTC. Translated, this is CATSRDLKGSGGYTF.